These 6 T cell receptor beta chains originate from one sample sequenced in a study of shared clonotypes between healthy human individuals (dated by TCRdb to 2019 to 2021). Library method: the immunoSEQ multiplex PCR assay. TCRdb re-hosts the immuneACCESS table, in-frame sequences only. Its copies lack some clones; in the studies checked, an unresolved V gene accounts for under half of them, and the cause for the rest is not known. The sample records 2.3 million or so clones, approximately 93% of which are singletons. Under 0.45% of the sample goes to the ten largest clones. Sequencing was carried out using naive CD4+ T cells from PBMCs. The sample's cell subset or site, from its label and the paper: CD45RA+ positively selected. These receptors were taken from a man aged 18 to 29 in good health. Some clones in this sample may be carry-over from other donors' samples.

DNA for the CDR3: TGTGCCAGCACTTCTGGGACAGGCCACCTCACCGGGGAGCTGTTTTTT. Amino acid sequence: CASTSGTGHLTGELFF. The chain joins TRBV25-1 to TRBJ2-2, with 8 bases aligning to TRBD1. Germline V gene sequence: CDR1 MGHDK, CDR2 SYGVNS. The CDR3 loop spans 16 amino acids. V dropped 7 bases and J dropped 4; count of bases not matched to a gene: 11.

This sequence joins TRBV6-5 and TRBJ2-7; D tentatively reads TRBD1 or TRBD2 (6 bases each). CDR3 length equals 14 residues. Trimming took off 4 bases at V and 2 bases at J, with 12 bases between the two ends. CDR1 and CDR2 (germline): MNHEY, SVGAGI. CDR3 amino acids: CASSFRGGPYEQYF. CDR3 nucleotides: TGTGCCAGCAGTTTTAGAGGGGGGCCCTACGAGCAGTACTTC.

This rearrangement joins TRBV9 to TRBJ2-1, with D perhaps matching TRBD2 (6 bases). Germline V gene lookup returns CDR1 SGDLS and CDR2 YYNGEE. With 0 bases removed from V and 5 bases from J, the gap between germline ends came to 12 bases. This CDR3 is 15 amino acids long. The CDR3 loop is CASSVGASVDNEQFF. The CDR3 region has the DNA TGTGCCAGCAGCGTAGGGGCTAGCGTAGACAATGAGCAGTTCTTC.

This sequence joins TRBV28 and TRBJ2-5; TRBD2 is a possible D gene (7 bases). The CDR3 runs to 16 residues. Germline values: CDR1 MDHEN, CDR2 SYDVKM. V was cut by 4 bases and J by 10 bases, with 25 bases left in between. The CDR3 coding sequence is TGTGCCAGCAGTTCGGTGTCGGGGGGCAGGGAACGTGACCAGTACTTC. It encodes CASSSVSGGRERDQYF.

V is TRBV18 and J is TRBJ2-7; 7 bases align to TRBD2. The CDR3 is 15 residues long. From germline, CDR1 is KGHSH and CDR2 LQKENI. The V segment lost 4 bases and the J segment 5 bases; nucleotides outside the gene matches: 11. The CDR3 sequence is CASSQSGISSHEQYF. CDR3 DNA: TGTGCCAGCTCACAGAGCGGGATTTCTAGCCACGAGCAGTACTTC.

The chain has TRBV19 and TRBJ2-7; D remains ambiguous. The V and J ends lost 1 base and 7 bases respectively, with 11 bases between them. Germline CDR1 and CDR2: LNHDA and SQIVND (reference sequence). The CDR3 consists of 13 residues. The DNA for the CDR3 is TGTGCCAGTAGTATAGTCCACCCTGGGGAGCAGTACTTC. Its translation is CASSIVHPGEQYF.